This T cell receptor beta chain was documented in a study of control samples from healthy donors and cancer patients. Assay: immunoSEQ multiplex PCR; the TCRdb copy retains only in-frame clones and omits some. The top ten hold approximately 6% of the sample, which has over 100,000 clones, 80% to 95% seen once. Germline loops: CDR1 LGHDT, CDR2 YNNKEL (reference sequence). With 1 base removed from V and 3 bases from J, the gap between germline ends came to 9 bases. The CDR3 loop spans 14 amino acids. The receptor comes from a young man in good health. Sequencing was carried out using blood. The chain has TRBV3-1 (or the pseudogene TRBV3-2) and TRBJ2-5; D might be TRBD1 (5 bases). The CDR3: CASSQGRDKETQYF. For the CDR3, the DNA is TGTGCCAGCAGCCAAGGCAGGGATAAAGAGACCCAGTACTTC.